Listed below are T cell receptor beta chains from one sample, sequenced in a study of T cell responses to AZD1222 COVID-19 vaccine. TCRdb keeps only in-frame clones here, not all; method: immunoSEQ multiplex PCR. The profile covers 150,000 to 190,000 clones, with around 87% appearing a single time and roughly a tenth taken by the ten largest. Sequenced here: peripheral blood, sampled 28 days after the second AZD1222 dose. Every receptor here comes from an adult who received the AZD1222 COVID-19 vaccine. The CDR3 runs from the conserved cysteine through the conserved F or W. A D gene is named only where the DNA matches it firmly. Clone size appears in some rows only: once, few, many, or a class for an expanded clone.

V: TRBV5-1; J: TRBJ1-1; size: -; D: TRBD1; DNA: TGCGCCAGCAGCTTGGTCCTAGGGGGCAGTGGCACTGAAGCTTTCTTT; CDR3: CASSLVLGGSGTEAFF
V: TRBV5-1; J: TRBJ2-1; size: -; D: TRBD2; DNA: TGCGCCAGCAGCTCGAATCCTAGCGGGAGCTCCTACAATGAGCAGTTCTTC; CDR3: CASSSNPSGSSYNEQFF
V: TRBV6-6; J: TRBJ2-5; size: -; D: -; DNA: TGTGCCAGCAGTCCCCTCCGGAGCGGCCAAGAGACCCAGTACTTC; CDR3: CASSPLRSGQETQYF
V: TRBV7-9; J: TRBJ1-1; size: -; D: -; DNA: TGTGCCAGCAGCTTACAGGTGGGCACTGAAGCTTTCTTT; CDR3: CASSLQVGTEAFF
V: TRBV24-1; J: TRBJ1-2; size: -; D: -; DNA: TGTGCCACCAGTGATGGACTAACCTTCTATGGCTACACCTTC; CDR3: CATSDGLTFYGYTF
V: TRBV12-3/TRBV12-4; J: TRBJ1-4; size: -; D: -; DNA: TGTGCCAGCAGTTTACGCGATGAAAAACTGTTTTTT; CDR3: CASSLRDEKLFF
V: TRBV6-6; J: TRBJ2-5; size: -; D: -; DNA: TGTGCCAGCAGTTACTCGGGACGGAGAAACCAAGAGACCCAGTACTTC; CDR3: CASSYSGRRNQETQYF
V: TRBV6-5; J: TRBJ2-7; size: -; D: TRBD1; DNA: TGTGCCAGCAGTCCACCTGGGACAGGGGGGGGTGAGCAGTACTTC; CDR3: CASSPPGTGGGEQYF
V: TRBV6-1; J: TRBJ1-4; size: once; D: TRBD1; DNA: TGTGCCAGCAGTGACGACAGGGGGTATAATGAAAAACTGTTTTTT; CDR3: CASSDDRGYNEKLFF
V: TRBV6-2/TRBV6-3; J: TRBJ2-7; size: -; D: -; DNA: TGTGCCAGCAGCGGGGGAGCTAGTGGTATTCGGATACTCCCGCAGTACTTC; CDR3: CASSGGASGIRILPQYF
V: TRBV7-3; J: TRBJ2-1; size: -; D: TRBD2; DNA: TGTGCCAGCAGCCAGGCGGGGCTACTAGCGGGAGCTGAGCAGTTCTTC; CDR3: CASSQAGLLAGAEQFF
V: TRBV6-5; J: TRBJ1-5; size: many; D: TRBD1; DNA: TGTGCCAGCAGTCCGCGGACAGGGCTCCAGCCCCAGCATTTT; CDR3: CASSPRTGLQPQHF
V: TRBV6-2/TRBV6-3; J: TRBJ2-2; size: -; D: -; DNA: TGTGCCAGCAGTTACGGTCCCTATGTTACCGGGGAGCTGTTTTTT; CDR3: CASSYGPYVTGELFF
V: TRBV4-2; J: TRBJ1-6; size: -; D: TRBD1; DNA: TGTGCCAGCAGCCAAGAAATACAGGGGGCAGGGAGTTCACCCCTCCACTTT; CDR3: CASSQEIQGAGSSPLHF
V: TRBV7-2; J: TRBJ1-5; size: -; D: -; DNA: TGTGCCAGCAGCTGGGGGACGATAAAGCAGCCCCAGCATTTT; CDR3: CASSWGTIKQPQHF
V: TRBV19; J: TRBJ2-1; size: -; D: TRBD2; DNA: TGTGCCAGTAAGCCAAGCGGGAGCGTCTGGAATGAGCAGTTCTTC; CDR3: CASKPSGSVWNEQFF
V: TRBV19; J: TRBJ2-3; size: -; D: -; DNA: TGTGCCAGTAGTAAATCCGGCGCTAGGACAGATACGCAGTATTTT; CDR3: CASSKSGARTDTQYF
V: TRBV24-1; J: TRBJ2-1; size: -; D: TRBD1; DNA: TGTGCCACCAGTGACTTGCCGGGGCAGGGGGAAAACAATGAGCAGTTCTTC; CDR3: CATSDLPGQGENNEQFF